The 30 T cell receptor beta chains listed next were all sequenced from one sample in a study of cytomegalovirus exposure and HLA in healthy donors. Primers included in the PCR were 60 Vbeta and 13 Jbeta primers. TCRdb's table, derived via immunoSEQ multiplex PCR, lists solely in-frame clones and lacks some. Of around 110,000 clones in the sample, 65% to 90% were seen once. The sequenced material came from PBMCs. These TCRs come from a woman in her 30s in good health and CMV-seronegative.

The chain is built from TRBV19 and TRBJ2-7, with a possible D match to TRBD1 (5 bases). Germline lookup yields CDR1 LNHDA and CDR2 SQIVND (reference sequence). The V end lost 6 bases, the J end lost 2 bases, and 8 bases lay between the germline ends. CDR3 length: 12 amino acids. This CDR3 is CASSRTPYEQYF. CDR3 DNA sequence: TGTGCCAGTAGCAGGACACCCTACGAGCAGTACTTC. Full variable domain (rest looked up from reference TRBV19 and TRBJ2-7): DGGITQSPKYLFRKEGQNVTLSCEQNLNHDAMYWYRQDPGQGLRLIYYSQIVNDFQKGDIAEGYSVSREKKESFPLTVTSAQKNPTAFYLCASSRTPYEQYFGPGTRLTVT.

A few counts support this clone. The chain recombines TRBV19 with TRBJ1-2; tentative D call: TRBD1 (6 bases). The CDR3 runs 12 residues. The V end lost 10 bases, the J end lost 2 bases, and 11 bases lay between the germline ends. CDR1 and CDR2 from the germline V gene are LNHDA and SQIVND (reference sequence). The CDR3 loop reads CATRDRNYGYTF. As DNA, the CDR3 is TGTGCCACCAGAGACAGGAACTATGGCTACACCTTC. Full variable domain (remainder filled in from reference TRBV19 and TRBJ1-2): DGGITQSPKYLFRKEGQNVTLSCEQNLNHDAMYWYRQDPGQGLRLIYYSQIVNDFQKGDIAEGYSVSREKKESFPLTVTSAQKNPTAFYLCATRDRNYGYTFGSGTRLTVV.

The chain is built from TRBV27 and TRBJ1-4; TRBD1 agrees at 10 bases. J gave up 8 bases and V 2 bases, and 2 bases lay outside the gene matches. This CDR3 has 14 amino acids. Per the germline V gene, CDR1 is MNHEY and CDR2 is SMNVEV (reference sequence). In DNA, the CDR3 is TGTGCCAGCAGTTTAGGGACAGGGGTCGAAAAACTGTTTTTT. This sequence encodes CASSLGTGVEKLFF.

For the CDR3, the DNA is TGTGCCAGCAGGCGGGACAGGAGTTCTAACTATGGCTACACCTTC. Amino acids: CASRRDRSSNYGYTF. J is TRBJ1-2 and V is TRBV27, with TRBD1 identical over 8 bases. There are 15 residues in the CDR3. The germline CDR1 and CDR2 sequences are MNHEY and SMNVEV (reference sequence). V dropped 6 bases and J dropped 0; count of bases not matched to a gene: 6.

The V gene is TRBV2, the J gene TRBJ1-2; 7 bases are a match to TRBD1. The V gene's germline CDR1 is SNHLY and CDR2 FYNNEI. CDR3 size: 18 residues. J was trimmed by 8 bases and V by 6 bases; bases with no gene match: 24. CDR3 in amino acids: CASRVNPGQISLSRGYTF. The CDR3 nucleotides are TGTGCCAGCAGGGTAAATCCGGGACAGATTTCACTCTCTCGGGGCTACACCTTC. The full variable domain, rest sourced from reference TRBV2 and TRBJ1-2, is EPEVTQTPSHQVTQMGQEVILRCVPISNHLYFYWYRQILGQKVEFLVSFYNNEISEKSEIFDDQFSVERPDGSNFTLKIRSTKLEDSAMYFCASRVNPGQISLSRGYTFGSGTRLTVV.

V and J are TRBV18 and TRBJ2-3; 13 bases line up with TRBD2. The CDR3 is 19 amino acids. Looked up from germline, CDR1 is KGHSH and CDR2 is LQKENI. J was trimmed by 0 bases and V by 3 bases; bases with no gene match: 9. CDR3 bases: TGTGCCAGCTCACCCATACCGGGACTAGCGGGAACTAGCACAGATACGCAGTATTTT. Encoded protein: CASSPIPGLAGTSTDTQYF. The full variable domain, in which reference TRBV18 and TRBJ2-3 provide the parts outside the CDR3, is NAGVMQNPRHLVRRRGQEARLRCSPMKGHSHVYWYRQLPEEGLKFMVYLQKENIIDESGMPKERFSAEFPKEGPSILRIQQVVRGDSAAYFCASSPIPGLAGTSTDTQYFGPGTRLTVL.

CDR3 sequence (DNA): TGTGCCAGCAGTACCCCAGGGGGCACTGAAGCTTTCTTT. Amino acid sequence: CASSTPGGTEAFF. The chain recombines TRBV28 with TRBJ1-1; TRBD1 matches 7 bases. V lost 5 bases to trimming and J lost 4 bases; unmatched junction nucleotides: 4. Germline CDR1 and CDR2: MDHEN and SYDVKM. This CDR3 spans 13 amino acids.

This clone was counted between two and nine times. The chain uses TRBV5-1 and TRBJ1-1, with TRBD1 matching over 7 bases. Looked up from germline, CDR1 is SGHRS and CDR2 is YFSETQ. This CDR3 comprises 14 residues. V dropped 3 bases and J dropped 1; count of bases not matched to a gene: 3. The CDR3 DNA reads as TGCGCCAGCAGCTCGCAGGGGGGGAACACTGAAGCTTTCTTT. Protein sequence: CASSSQGGNTEAFF. Full variable domain (missing parts from reference TRBV5-1 and TRBJ1-1): KAGVTQTPRYLIKTRGQQVTLSCSPISGHRSVSWYQQTPGQGLQFLFEYFSETQRNKGNFPGRFSGRQFSNSRSEMNVSTLELGDSALYLCASSSQGGNTEAFFGQGTRLTVV.

The chain carries TRBV7-8 and TRBJ2-4; D perhaps matches TRBD1 (5 bases). The CDR3 extends over 15 amino acids. V lost 4 bases to trimming and J lost 4 bases, with 14 bases between them. Germline CDR1 reads SGHVS; CDR2 reads FQNEAQ. CDR3 bases: TGTGCCAGCAGCTCAGGGCGGAGTACGAAAAACATTCAGTACTTC. Protein product: CASSSGRSTKNIQYF.

This clone was picked up a small number of times. This chain uses TRBV18 with TRBJ1-2, with D tentatively TRBD1 (5 bases). CDR1 and CDR2 (germline): KGHSH, LQKENI. The V and J ends lost 3 bases and 3 bases respectively, with 11 bases between them. The CDR3 covers 14 residues. Here the CDR3 DNA reads TGTGCCAGCTCACCCCCTGGCAGGGACTATGGCTACACCTTC. It encodes CASSPPGRDYGYTF.

The V and J genes are TRBV30 and TRBJ2-1, with a possible D match to TRBD2 (6 bases). The germline gives CDR1 GTSNPN, CDR2 SVGIG (reference sequence). CDR3 length equals 12 residues. The V gene lost 0 bases and the J gene lost 7 bases, with 7 bases spanning the gap. CDR3 loop: CAWSVRGNEQFF. CDR3 nucleotides: TGTGCCTGGAGTGTACGGGGGAATGAGCAGTTCTTC.

In its sample, this clone was seen a few times. The V gene is TRBV9, the J gene TRBJ2-1; 13 nucleotides match TRBD2. Looked up from germline, CDR1 is SGDLS and CDR2 is YYNGEE. J lost 9 bases, V lost 0 bases, and 3 bases had no gene match. The CDR3 is 15 amino acids. The CDR3 reads CASSVGTSGSSEQFF. The CDR3 DNA follows: TGTGCCAGCAGCGTAGGGACTAGCGGGAGTAGTGAGCAGTTCTTC.

This clone has a single count. The V gene is TRBV7-3, the J gene TRBJ2-1, with D possibly matching TRBD1 (5 bases). Trimming removed 5 bases at V and 0 bases at J, with 5 bases between. This CDR3 has 13 residues. The germline V gene encodes CDR1 SGHTA and CDR2 FQGTGA. The CDR3 region has the DNA TGTGCCAGCAGCCAGGGCTCCTACAATGAGCAGTTCTTC. It translates to CASSQGSYNEQFF.

DNA for the CDR3: TGTGCCAGCAGCCAGACAGGGACCCAAGAGACCCAGTACTTC. It translates to CASSQTGTQETQYF. The chain combines TRBV7-9 with TRBJ2-5, with 7 nucleotides matching TRBD1. This CDR3 has 14 amino acids. V was clipped by 5 bases and J by 1 base; unmatched bases: 4. From germline, CDR1 is SEHNR and CDR2 FQNEAQ (reference sequence).

This rearrangement joins TRBV16 to TRBJ2-5; D ambiguous. CDR1 is KGHSY and CDR2 is FQNENV in the germline V gene. This CDR3 spans 15 amino acids. V was shortened by 0 bases and J by 5 bases, with 13 bases between the two germline ends. CDR3 residues: CASSQSGRSYETQYF. CDR3 sequence (DNA): TGTGCCAGCAGCCAATCGGGCAGATCGTATGAGACCCAGTACTTC.

The chain is built from TRBV7-2 and TRBJ2-1, with TRBD2 matching 7 bases. The CDR3 runs to 15 residues. The trim removed 3 bases at V and 8 bases at J, leaving 10 bases unmatched. Germline V CDR1 and CDR2: SGHTA, FQGNSA. CDR3 sequence reads: CASSFGLGRGDEQFF. The DNA for the CDR3 is TGTGCCAGCAGCTTCGGACTAGGGCGGGGCGATGAGCAGTTCTTC.

The chain employs TRBV6-6 and TRBJ2-2; D is possibly TRBD1 (5 bases). Germline V lookup: CDR1 MNHNY, CDR2 SVGAGI (reference sequence). The CDR3 has 12 residues. The V end lost 8 bases, the J end lost 4 bases, and 8 bases lay between the germline ends. In nucleotides, the CDR3 is TGTGCCAGCGGACACGTCACCGGGGAGCTGTTTTTT. Translation gives CASGHVTGELFF.

The chain couples TRBV7-6 to TRBJ2-3; D is unclear. V dropped 5 bases and J dropped 1 base, with 10 bases sitting between them. The CDR3 spans 14 residues. The germline gives CDR1 SGHVS, CDR2 FNYEAQ. The CDR3, as DNA: TGTGCCAGCAGCCCCCTAGGTCGCACAGATACGCAGTATTTT. This translates into CASSPLGRTDTQYF.

This clone was detected only a few times. V and J are TRBV5-4 and TRBJ2-3, with TRBD2 matching 16 bases. The trim removed 3 bases at V and 1 base at J, leaving 5 bases unmatched. Germline V gene data show CDR1 as SGHNT and CDR2 as YYREEE (reference sequence). This CDR3 is 18 amino acids long. This chain's CDR3 is CASSSGLAGGVGTDTQYF. The CDR3 coding sequence is TGTGCCAGCAGCTCGGGACTAGCGGGAGGGGTGGGCACAGATACGCAGTATTTT.

The chain employs TRBV4-1 and TRBJ2-7; TRBD1 agrees at 7 bases. Germline CDR1 is MGHRA and CDR2 is YSYEKL. V lost 2 bases and J lost 3; bases outside the gene matches: 4. This CDR3 contains 14 residues. The CDR3 DNA sequence: TGCGCCAGCAGCCAAATTGCAGGGGGCTACGAGCAGTACTTC. It translates to CASSQIAGGYEQYF.

This clone was detected a few times. The rearrangement uses TRBV25-1 and TRBJ1-1; 7 nucleotides line up with TRBD1. The junction had 3 bases not matched to a gene; V was cut back by 5 bases and J by 3 bases. Germline V gene data show CDR1 as MGHDK and CDR2 as SYGVNS. This CDR3 comprises 13 residues. The CDR3, as DNA: TGTGCCAGCAGTTATACAGGGGACACTGAAGCTTTCTTT. Residues: CASSYTGDTEAFF.

The chain uses TRBV28 and TRBJ2-2, with D possibly matching TRBD1 (6 bases). This CDR3 region has 16 residues. Trimming removed 5 bases at V and 4 bases at J, with 17 bases between. Germline values: CDR1 MDHEN, CDR2 SYDVKM. DNA of the CDR3: TGTGCCAGCAGTGTAACGTATCAGGGGAGCACCGGGGAGCTGTTTTTT. This gives the protein CASSVTYQGSTGELFF.

This chain uses TRBV7-2 with TRBJ2-7, with 7 bases that match TRBD1. Germline CDR1 and CDR2: SGHTA and FQGNSA. CDR3 length: 13 amino acids. V shed 3 bases, J shed 7 bases, and the junction held 6 bases outside the gene matches. The CDR3 region has the DNA TGTGCCAGCAGCTTTAACAGGGGCCAGGAGCAGTACTTC. It yields the protein CASSFNRGQEQYF.

The chain employs TRBV6-4 and TRBJ2-3; 7 bases agree with TRBD1. CDR1 MRHNA and CDR2 SNTAGT come from the germline V gene. The CDR3 covers 14 residues. J was trimmed by 4 bases and V by 3 bases; bases with no gene match: 4. For the CDR3, the DNA is TGTGCCAGCAGTGAAGGGGGCGAGGCAGATACGCAGTATTTT. Protein: CASSEGGEADTQYF.

The chain carries TRBV13 and TRBJ2-1, with D possibly being TRBD2 (5 bases). Germline loops: CDR1 PRHDT, CDR2 FYEKMQ (reference sequence). Trimming pared 5 bases from V and 8 bases from J, leaving 19 bases between. The CDR3 contains 15 residues. The CDR3 reads CASSSTGRMGDEQFF. CDR3 nucleotides: TGTGCCAGCAGCAGTACGGGAAGGATGGGCGATGAGCAGTTCTTC.

J is TRBJ2-6 and V is TRBV19; TRBD1 matches 10 bases. The CDR3 consists of 18 residues. Trimming at V came to 1 base and at J to 2 bases, leaving 5 bases not matched to a gene. From germline, CDR1 is LNHDA and CDR2 SQIVND (reference sequence). The chain's CDR3 is CASSIVEDRGTGANVLTF. CDR3 sequence (DNA): TGTGCCAGTAGTATAGTGGAGGACAGGGGGACTGGGGCCAACGTCCTGACTTTC.

The rearrangement links TRBV5-6 to TRBJ1-5; D unclear. The CDR3 spans 13 residues. Germline V gene sequence: CDR1 SGHDT, CDR2 YYEEEE. V shed 5 bases and J shed 6 bases, with 12 bases lying between them. The DNA of the CDR3 is TGTGCCAGCAGTCCCCAGGCGTCTCAGCCCCAGCATTTT. This codes for CASSPQASQPQHF. The whole variable domain, filled in from reference TRBV5-6 and TRBJ1-5, reads DAGVTQSPTHLIKTRGQQVTLRCSPKSGHDTVSWYQQALGQGPQFIFQYYEEEERQRGNFPDRFSGHQFPNYSSELNVNALLLGDSALYLCASSPQASQPQHFGDGTRLSIL.

V usage is TRBV18 and J usage is TRBJ2-2, with a weak D call TRBD1 (6 bases). Germline loops: CDR1 KGHSH, CDR2 LQKENI. The length of the CDR3 is 16 residues. V was pared by 0 bases and J by 4 bases, with 12 bases between. DNA of the CDR3: TGTGCCAGCTCACCACCGTTAATGGGGGCCACCGGGGAGCTGTTTTTT. Translating it yields CASSPPLMGATGELFF.

This clone was recorded a few times. The chain uses TRBV5-1 and TRBJ1-4, with 10 positions matching TRBD1. Trimming cost V 2 bases and J 10 bases; bases outside gene matches: 11. Germline assignment: CDR1 SGHRS and CDR2 YFSETQ. The CDR3 covers 16 residues. CDR3 nucleotides: TGCGCCAGCAGCTTAGGACAGGGGGAGAATTGGGGAAAACTGTTTTTT. Translation: CASSLGQGENWGKLFF.

This chain links TRBV19 with TRBJ2-5; 13 nucleotides agree with TRBD2. The CDR3 runs 16 residues. Germline V gene data show CDR1 as LNHDA and CDR2 as SQIVND (reference sequence). Trimming cost V 5 bases and J 2 bases; bases outside gene matches: 5. The CDR3 bases are TGTGCCAGTAGTTATTCACTAGCGGGGGGGCAAGAGACCCAGTACTTC. Encoded protein: CASSYSLAGGQETQYF. The full variable domain, with the rest looked up from reference TRBV19 and TRBJ2-5, is DGGITQSPKYLFRKEGQNVTLSCEQNLNHDAMYWYRQDPGQGLRLIYYSQIVNDFQKGDIAEGYSVSREKKESFPLTVTSAQKNPTAFYLCASSYSLAGGQETQYFGPGTRLLVL.